A single sample gave rise to the 3 T cell receptor beta chains below, sequenced in a study of T cell changes during pregnancy in multiple sclerosis. The table came from immunoSEQ multiplex PCR; TCRdb's copy has only in-frame clones and leaves some out. The table lists about 40,000 clones, 93% of them singletons, with 0.4% to 0.45% in the top ten. The specimen comprised CD4+ T cells from peripheral blood mononuclear cells, sampled in the first trimester of pregnancy. These receptors all stem from a female donor with multiple sclerosis, enrolled in a pregnancy study.

This clone showed up just once. This chain uses TRBV28 with TRBJ2-4; 10 nucleotides align to TRBD2. The CDR3 extends over 18 amino acids. With V trimmed by 0 bases and J by 0 bases, 5 bases remained unmatched. CDR1 is MDHEN and CDR2 is SYDVKM in the germline V gene. CDR3 in DNA: TGTGCCAGCAGTTTATGGGGGGGACTAGCGATAGCCAAAAACATTCAGTACTTC. Translated: CASSLWGGLAIAKNIQYF. The entire variable domain, with the rest obtained from reference TRBV28 and TRBJ2-4, is as follows: DVKVTQSSRYLVKRTGEKVFLECVQDMDHENMFWYRQDPGLGLRLIYFSYDVKMKEKGDIPEGYSVSREKKERFSLILESASTNQTSMYLCASSLWGGLAIAKNIQYFGAGTRLSVL.

The rearrangement links TRBV6-1 to TRBJ2-5; 11 positions match TRBD2. The CDR3 has 18 residues. Germline V gives CDR1 MNHNS, CDR2 SASEGT. Losses at the gene ends were 4 bases for V and 6 bases for J; bases not matched to a gene: 16. In DNA, the CDR3 is TGTGCCAGCAGTGCCTTAGCGGGGGGGCCTGTGGGACTAAAGACCCAGTACTTC. Its translation: CASSALAGGPVGLKTQYF.

This clone turned up a few times. The V and J genes are TRBV30 and TRBJ1-2, with 11 bases matching TRBD1. CDR3 length: 15 residues. Germline V lookup: CDR1 GTSNPN, CDR2 SVGIG (reference sequence). Trimming cost V 1 base and J 6 bases; bases outside gene matches: 7. The CDR3 spells CAWSDYGTGGNGYTF. The CDR3 DNA follows: TGTGCCTGGAGTGATTACGGGACAGGGGGGAATGGCTACACCTTC.